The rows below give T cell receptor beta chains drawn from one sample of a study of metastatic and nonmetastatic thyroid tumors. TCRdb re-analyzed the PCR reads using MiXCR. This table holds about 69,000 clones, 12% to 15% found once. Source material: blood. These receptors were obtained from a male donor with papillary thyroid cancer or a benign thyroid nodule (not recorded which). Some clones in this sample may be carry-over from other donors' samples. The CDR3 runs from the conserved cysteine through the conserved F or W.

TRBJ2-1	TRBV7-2	CASSLLTGANEQFF
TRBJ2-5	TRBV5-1	CASSLQGRGLEETQYF
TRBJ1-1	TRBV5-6	CASSFLRTEAFF
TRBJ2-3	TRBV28	CASIPITSVPPADTQYF
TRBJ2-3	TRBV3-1	CASSHVGTSGGTDTQYF
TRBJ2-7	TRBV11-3	CASSLTGDDSYEQYF
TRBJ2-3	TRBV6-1	CANSDPCTSTDTQYF
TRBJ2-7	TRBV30	CAWTQPTGIPREQYF
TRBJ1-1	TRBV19	CASSMSPAGGTEAFF
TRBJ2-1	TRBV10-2	CASSGAGPQFF
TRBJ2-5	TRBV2	CASKYRGQGETQYF
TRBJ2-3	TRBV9	CASSVGDRYFTDTQYF
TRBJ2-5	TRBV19	CASSIGPQETQYF
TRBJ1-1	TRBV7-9	CASSLGLGSTEAFF
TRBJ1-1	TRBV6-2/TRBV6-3	CASRYRGLKVPRNTEAFF
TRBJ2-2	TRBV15	CATSRDSVPTGLRTGELFF
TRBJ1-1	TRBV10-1	CASSESSGSLIF
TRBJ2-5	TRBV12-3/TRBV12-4	CASSLMVQETQYF
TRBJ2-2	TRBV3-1	CASSHLGRTGELFF
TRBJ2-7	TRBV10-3	CAIGGGRYRGGSSYEQYF
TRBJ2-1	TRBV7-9	CASSLAGTRYEQFF
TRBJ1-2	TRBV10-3	CAIAGTGKLINYGYTF
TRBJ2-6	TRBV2	CASSTRNLGANVLTF
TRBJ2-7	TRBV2	CASSEVGYEQYF
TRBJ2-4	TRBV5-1	CASSLSGGNIQYF
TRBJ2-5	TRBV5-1	CASTLGQQETKYF
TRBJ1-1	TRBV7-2	CASSPGQGNTEAFF
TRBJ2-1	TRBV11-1	CASSPYTSGRSSYNEQFF
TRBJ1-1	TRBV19	CASSSGQDMNLAFF
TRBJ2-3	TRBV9	CASNLVGHTDTQYF
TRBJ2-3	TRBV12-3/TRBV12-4	CASSLLVDITDTQYF
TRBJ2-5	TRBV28	CASSHRTGGGETQYF
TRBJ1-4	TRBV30	CAWTTEGVSEKLFF
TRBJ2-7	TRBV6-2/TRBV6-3	CASSYGGSNEQYF
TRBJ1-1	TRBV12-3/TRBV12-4	CASSQGGFSTEAFF
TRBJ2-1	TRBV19	CASSIDCTGAGSLEQFF
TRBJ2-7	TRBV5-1	CASSLAGGSYEQYF
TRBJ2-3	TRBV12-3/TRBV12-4	CASRRTSGSTDTQYF
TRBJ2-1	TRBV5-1	CASSFGGLSYEQFF
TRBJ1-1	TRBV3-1	CASSQNRGTEAFF
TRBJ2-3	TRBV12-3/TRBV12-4	CASSLALRSSTDTQYF
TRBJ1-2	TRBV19	CASSIYVDYVYTF
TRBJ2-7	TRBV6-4	CASSQESGNEQYF
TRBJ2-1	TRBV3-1	CASSPGLYNEQFF
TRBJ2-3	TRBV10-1	CASSDRDFSTDTQYF
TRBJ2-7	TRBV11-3	CASSRLAGESEQYF
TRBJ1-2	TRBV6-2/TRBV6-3	CASSYPGITF
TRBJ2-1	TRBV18	CASLGGNEQFF
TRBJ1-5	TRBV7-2	CASSLIGVESQPQHF
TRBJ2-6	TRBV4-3	CASSQDRTVGANVLTF
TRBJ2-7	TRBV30	CAWSAGGIEQYF
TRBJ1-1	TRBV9	CASSPGVGFEAFF
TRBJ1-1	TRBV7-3	CASSLTGRDTEAFF
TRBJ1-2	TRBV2	CASSSRQGNYGYTF